This TCR beta chain was captured by sequencing in a study of blood T cell repertoires in COVID-19. Study-level information: The samples span acute and convalescent COVID-19 from the United States, Italy and Spain. From T cells, B-cell-depleted T cells, or PBMCs came the material, which was cDNA or gDNA.

V trimming: 3 bases; J trimming: 4 bases; junction bases outside the gene matches: 6. In germline, CDR1 is KGHSH, CDR2 LQKENI. The CDR3 is 16 residues long. Measured with immunoSEQ multiplex PCR; TCRdb has only the in-frame clones, and not every one. The sample has roughly 110,000 clones; 76% are singletons. The chain joins TRBV18 to TRBJ2-1; the match to TRBD1 covers 10 bases. The specimen sequenced was peripheral blood. This sequence originates from a man older than 75 with COVID-19, enrolled during active disease. The CDR3 sequence: CASSPPDRGWYNEQFF. The CDR3 DNA reads TGTGCCAGCTCACCTCCGGACAGGGGGTGGTACAATGAGCAGTTCTTC.